This entry concerns a single TCR beta chain. It lacks a known antigen. Base qualities were left out, and no much larger clone turns up one base away. TCRbeta CDR3 regions were amplified from genomic DNA by means of the immunoSEQ Assay, a bias-controlled multiplex PCR. The authors' analysis ran thus. The number of nucleated cells in each sample was estimated from the amplification of reference gene primers within the assay. To quantify the absolute abundance of each unique TCRbeta CDR3 rearrangement, sequence reads were collapsed and filtered. For each sample, productive Simpson clonality was calculated as the square root of Simpson's diversity index across productive rearrangements. In its TCRdb copy, this immuneACCESS table keeps in-frame sequences only and misses some clones. Where compared with another copy, unresolved V genes explain less than half of these, and the others have no known cause. V, J and clone size were drawn from that table, and D and trimming were deduced from the DNA. This sample comprises fewer than 300,000 clones, approximately 90% of them detected only once. About 2% of the sample rests with the top ten.

This entry comes from a study of blood T cell repertoires in COVID-19 (dated by TCRdb to the early 2020s). Regarding the complete study: Collaborator samples came from the United States, Italy and Spain and covered acute and convalescent phases of COVID-19. Samples were obtained from the ongoing ImmuneRACE study (first 160 participants) and from about 1,300 subjects provided by 6 global collaborators. The dataset comprised deeply sampled blood TCRbeta repertoires from subjects exposed to, actively infected with, or recovered from COVID-19. Nearly every sample came with metadata listing a de-identified subject ID, COVID-19 status, age in years and sex. A freely available public database, intended as a resource for researchers studying the immune response to SARS-CoV-2, is where the repertoires were released. The prospective study material was composed of cDNA or gDNA derived from T cells, B-cell-depleted T cells, or PBMCs. Where available, HLA class I and class II types were taken from metadata supplied by the sample provider and were not determined by assay-based typing.

Study-level results and caveats: The quantity of clinical and demographic metadata differed by source and by participant and was supplied without curation.

One collaborating source in Seattle enrolled patients while the patients were actively infected and followed the patients over time throughout the course of disease. Whole blood was collected in K2EDTA tubes by collaborating institutions according to the institutions' own protocols. Collaborator samples were shipped for TCRbeta analysis as frozen whole blood, isolated PBMCs, or DNA extracted from either sample type. The TCR sequence derives from a woman aged 25-40 years with COVID-19, enrolled during active disease. Specimen: peripheral blood.

CDR3 reads: CAISESTGTYEQYF. The DNA sequence is TGTGCCATCAGTGAGTCGACAGGGACCTACGAGCAGTACTTC. Here the chain combines TRBV10-3 and TRBJ2-7, and 7 junction bases match TRBD1. Per the germline V gene, ENHRY is the CDR1 and SYGVKD is the CDR2. There are 14 amino acids in the CDR3, from cysteine to phenylalanine inclusive. Just CDR3 DNA is preserved here, 42 bases in frame from base 1. Compared with germline, V lacks 0 bases and J lacks 2 bases; bases without a gene match: 1.